This entry lists 23 T cell receptor beta chains sequenced from one sample in a study of beta chain features in type 1 diabetes (dated by TCRdb to 2016 to 2019). Library preparation used the immunoSEQ multiplex PCR assay. The entire isolated RNA was reverse transcribed using the High Capacity cDNA Reverse Transcription Kit, and thus expressed TCRB transcripts were sequenced. This is the immuneACCESS table as TCRdb keeps it, with only in-frame sequences that have V and J called. A part of the clones is gone; compared with another copy, unresolved V genes explain less than half, and the rest is unexplained. In this sample the table shows about 150,000 clones, about 8.1% of which occur a single time. Approximately 0.69% of the sample is in the top ten clones. The sequencing sample was made of central memory CD4+ T cells from blood. Receptors originate from a man in his late teens or twenties in good health.

The sample holds many counts of this clone. The rearrangement links TRBV5-1 to TRBJ2-7; 11 bases line up with TRBD2. V shed 4 bases and J 2 bases; nucleotides not matched to a gene: 8. Germline CDR1 and CDR2: SGHRS and YFSETQ. CDR3 size: 16 residues. The chain's CDR3 is CASSPLTSGTAYEQYF. The CDR3 nucleotides are TGCGCCAGCAGCCCCCTGACTAGCGGGACCGCCTACGAGCAGTACTTC.

This clone showed up just a few times. CDR3 DNA sequence: TGTGCCAGCAGCGTAGAAGGCGGGAGCTCCTACAATGAGCAGTTCTTC. It specifies CASSVEGGSSYNEQFF. This chain links TRBV9 with TRBJ2-1; 7 positions match TRBD2. The CDR3 sequence is 16 residues long. Losses at the gene ends were 0 bases for V and 0 bases for J; bases not matched to a gene: 3. CDR1 is SGDLS and CDR2 is YYNGEE in the germline V gene.

This clone was recorded a few times. V is TRBV7-9 and J is TRBJ2-6; D possibly corresponds to TRBD2 (5 bases). The V gene lost 5 bases and the J gene lost 0 bases, with 11 bases spanning the gap. Per germline, CDR1 SEHNR and CDR2 FQNEAQ (reference sequence). CDR3 length: 16 amino acids. The CDR3 coding sequence is TGTGCCAGCAGCCCCGGACGGGACTCTGGGGCCAACGTCCTGACTTTC. Protein product: CASSPGRDSGANVLTF.

At least ten counts were recorded for this clone. The chain uses TRBV10-3 and TRBJ2-5, with D tentatively TRBD1 (6 bases). Trimming stripped 6 bases from V and 2 bases from J, with 10 bases between. The CDR3 spans 13 residues. From germline, CDR1 is ENHRY and CDR2 SYGVKD. As DNA, the CDR3 is TGTGCCATCAGGGAGGACAGTCAAGAGACCCAGTACTTC. It codes for CAIREDSQETQYF.

This clone was seen more than once but under ten times. The genes are TRBV28 and TRBJ2-4; 10 nucleotides line up with TRBD1. The germline CDR1 and CDR2 sequences are MDHEN and SYDVKM. Losses at the gene ends were 6 bases for V and 6 bases for J; bases not matched to a gene: 11. This CDR3 contains 16 residues. The CDR3 loop is CASSPPGTGERNIQYF. CDR3 coding DNA: TGTGCCAGCAGCCCGCCGGGGACAGGGGAAAGAAACATTCAGTACTTC.

V gene TRBV7-6 combines with J gene TRBJ1-6; D unclear. Deletions cut 0 bases from V and 7 bases from J, with 4 bases between. The CDR3 runs to 13 residues. Germline V gene lookup returns CDR1 SGHVS and CDR2 FNYEAQ. Written as DNA, the CDR3 is TGTGCCAGCAGCTTAGCGCGAAATTCACCCCTCCACTTT. Amino acid sequence: CASSLARNSPLHF.

This clone was counted between two and nine times. The rearrangement joins TRBV5-4 to TRBJ2-7; TRBD2 matches 13 bases. Germline V lookup: CDR1 SGHNT, CDR2 YYREEE (reference sequence). The CDR3 loop spans 15 amino acids. The ends lost 4 bases at V and 2 bases at J; junction bases unmatched: 3. CDR3 coding DNA: TGTGCCAGCAGCCCCGGACTAGCGGGGGCCTACGAGCAGTACTTC. Protein: CASSPGLAGAYEQYF.

The chain recombines TRBV4-3 with TRBJ2-5; 10 positions agree with TRBD2. After removal of 1 base from V and 5 bases from J, the junction contained 7 bases not matched to a gene. The CDR3 spans 16 residues. Germline V gene lookup returns CDR1 LGHNA and CDR2 YSLEER. The CDR3 is CASSQVGAGGRETQYF. The CDR3, as DNA: TGCGCCAGCAGCCAAGTAGGAGCGGGGGGGCGTGAGACCCAGTACTTC.

This clone was recorded many times. Distinct nucleotide sequences in the sample also encode this CDR3. V is TRBV9 and J is TRBJ2-5, with TRBD2 matching over 7 bases. The length of the CDR3 is 15 residues. CDR1 is SGDLS and CDR2 is YYNGEE in the germline V gene. V trimming: 1 base; J trimming: 3 bases; junction bases outside the gene matches: 6. The DNA of the CDR3 is TGTGCCAGCAGCGTAAGCGGGACGGGAGAAGAGACCCAGTACTTC. This gives the protein CASSVSGTGEETQYF.

The chain carries TRBV30 and TRBJ1-4; a weak D match, TRBD1 (6 bases). Germline CDR1 reads GTSNPN; CDR2 reads SVGIG (reference sequence). The CDR3 totals 21 residues. Trimming removed 0 bases from V and 1 base from J, with 27 bases in between. This CDR3 is CAWSVDLGGGAFGVTNEKLFF. The CDR3 DNA sequence: TGTGCCTGGAGTGTGGATTTGGGGGGGGGCGCTTTTGGTGTAACTAATGAAAAACTGTTTTTT.

This clone was counted a few times. The gene calls are TRBV30 and TRBJ1-6; no reliable D call. The CDR3 spans 12 residues. V was clipped by 5 bases and J by 9 bases, with 11 bases between them. CDR1 GTSNPN and CDR2 SVGIG come from the germline V gene (reference sequence). Here the CDR3 reads CAWGRTLSPLHF. The DNA of the CDR3 is TGTGCCTGGGGGCGGACTCTTTCACCCCTCCACTTT.

This clone was observed a few times. V is TRBV7-9 and J is TRBJ2-4, with TRBD2 identical over 8 bases. There are 16 residues in the CDR3. Germline lookup yields CDR1 SEHNR and CDR2 FQNEAQ (reference sequence). V shed 4 bases, J shed 0 bases, and the junction held 5 bases outside the gene matches. The DNA for the CDR3 is TGTGCCAGCAGCTCGGGGGGGGCCTCAGCCAAAAACATTCAGTACTTC. Translated: CASSSGGASAKNIQYF.

The chain recombines TRBV18 with TRBJ1-1, with D possibly matching TRBD1 (6 bases). CDR3 length: 15 residues. Germline V gene sequence: CDR1 KGHSH, CDR2 LQKENI. V was pared by 5 bases and J by 5 bases, with 18 bases between. The chain's CDR3 is CASSFQSRGQTEAFF. The CDR3 DNA reads TGTGCCAGCTCATTTCAATCGAGAGGACAGACTGAAGCTTTCTTT.

This clone was detected only a few times. The chain is built from TRBV4-2 and TRBJ1-4; possibly TRBD1 for D (5 bases). This CDR3 comprises 13 residues. Germline V gene data show CDR1 as LGHNA and CDR2 as YNFKEQ. V shed 2 bases and J shed 12 bases, with 13 bases lying between them. The CDR3 DNA reads TGTGCCAGCAGCCAACGGGGACTCGAGGAACTGTTTTTT. Protein sequence: CASSQRGLEELFF.

This clone was seen a handful of times. The V call is TRBV10-3, the J call TRBJ1-5; the D gene is possibly TRBD1 (6 bases). The CDR3 loop spans 14 amino acids. Per germline, CDR1 ENHRY and CDR2 SYGVKD. V was shortened by 5 bases and J by 8 bases, with 16 bases between the two germline ends. The CDR3 loop reads CAISPRGGEEPQHF. CDR3 DNA sequence: TGTGCCATCAGTCCACGGGGGGGCGAGGAGCCCCAGCATTTT.

This clone showed up just a few times. The V call is TRBV19, the J call TRBJ1-1; D unclear. V was trimmed by 3 bases and J by 1 base, leaving 6 bases between them. CDR3 size: 13 residues. Germline V lookup: CDR1 LNHDA, CDR2 SQIVND (reference sequence). As DNA, the CDR3 is TGTGCCAGTAGTATTGTCAAGAACACTGAAGCTTTCTTT. Translation gives CASSIVKNTEAFF.

This sequence joins TRBV6-6 and TRBJ1-1; TRBD1 is a possible D gene (5 bases). Germline V gene lookup returns CDR1 MNHNY and CDR2 SVGAGI (reference sequence). The CDR3 contains 15 residues. The ends were cut back, 6 bases at V and 1 base at J, with 15 bases in the middle. The CDR3 loop is CASSRNRRENTEAFF. CDR3 nucleotide sequence: TGTGCCAGCAGCAGAAACAGGAGAGAGAACACTGAAGCTTTCTTT.

This clone was observed a few times. The J gene is TRBJ2-6, the V gene TRBV5-6; perhaps TRBD2 as D (6 bases). CDR3 length: 17 amino acids. V gave up 0 bases and J gave up 2 bases, with 12 bases separating them. Germline V gene data show CDR1 as SGHDT and CDR2 as YYEEEE. CDR3 protein: CASSLVWRGAGANVLTF. DNA for the CDR3: TGTGCCAGCAGCTTGGTATGGAGGGGAGCTGGGGCCAACGTCCTGACTTTC. The complete variable domain, with remaining parts taken from reference TRBV5-6 and TRBJ2-6, reads DAGVTQSPTHLIKTRGQQVTLRCSPKSGHDTVSWYQQALGQGPQFIFQYYEEEERQRGNFPDRFSGHQFPNYSSELNVNALLLGDSALYLCASSLVWRGAGANVLTFGAGSRLTVL.

The genes are TRBV7-2 and TRBJ2-7; D not certain. Per germline, CDR1 SGHTA and CDR2 FQGNSA. V gave up 5 bases and J gave up 3 bases, with 11 bases separating them. This CDR3 contains 13 residues. The DNA of the CDR3 is TGTGCCAGCAGCCCCCGACTGGTCTACGAGCAGTACTTC. Translating gives CASSPRLVYEQYF.

This chain joins TRBV15 and TRBJ2-1; D is unclear. With 1 base removed from V and 3 bases from J, the gap between germline ends came to 4 bases. Germline CDR1 LNHNV, CDR2 YYDKDF (reference sequence). The CDR3 has 13 amino acids. CDR3 sequence reads: CATSRVLYNEQFF. CDR3 coding DNA: TGTGCCACCAGCAGAGTTCTCTACAATGAGCAGTTCTTC.

The chain is built from TRBV5-1 and TRBJ2-2, with D unclear. The CDR3 loop spans 13 amino acids. V lost 0 bases and J 6 bases, leaving 6 bases between the germline ends. Germline assignment: CDR1 SGHRS and CDR2 YFSETQ. CDR3 sequence reads: CASSLEASGELFF. The DNA for the CDR3 is TGCGCCAGCAGCTTGGAAGCATCCGGGGAGCTGTTTTTT.

V gene TRBV5-4 combines with J gene TRBJ2-3, with 7 bases lining up with TRBD1. J gave up 5 bases and V 0 bases, and 9 bases lay outside the gene matches. The CDR3 consists of 16 residues. The V gene's germline CDR1 is SGHNT and CDR2 YYREEE (reference sequence). The CDR3 DNA is TGTGCCAGCAGCTTGGGGACGACAGGGCTCGGAGATACGCAGTATTTT. Its protein is CASSLGTTGLGDTQYF.

A few counts support this clone. The rearrangement uses TRBV2 and TRBJ2-5, with D perhaps matching TRBD2 (5 bases). The V gene's germline CDR1 is SNHLY and CDR2 FYNNEI. The V end was cut by 6 bases, the J end by 5 bases, with 13 bases between. The CDR3 covers 13 residues. The CDR3 loop is CASRPGIGETQYF. For the CDR3, the DNA is TGTGCCAGCAGACCCGGGATTGGGGAGACCCAGTACTTC.